Shown below are 7 T cell receptor beta chains from a single sample sequenced in a study of cytomegalovirus exposure and HLA in healthy donors. In the PCR, 60 Vbeta and 13 Jbeta primers were used. Measured with immunoSEQ multiplex PCR; TCRdb has only the in-frame clones, and not every one. The table lists fewer than 120,000 clones, roughly 80% of them singletons. Specimen: PBMCs. The source is a woman in her thirties in good health and CMV-seronegative.

This chain links TRBV7-9 with TRBJ2-7; maybe TRBD2 (7 bases). The germline V gene has CDR1 SEHNR and CDR2 FQNEAQ (reference sequence). The CDR3 is 14 amino acids. Trimming pared 2 bases from V and 4 bases from J, leaving 12 bases between. CDR3: CASSLRGGGYEQYF. The CDR3, as DNA: TGTGCCAGCAGCTTACGGGGAGGGGGGTACGAGCAGTACTTC.

V gene TRBV7-7 combines with J gene TRBJ2-2; possibly TRBD2 for D (6 bases). Trimming removed 1 base from V and 4 bases from J, with 10 bases in between. Germline V gene sequence: CDR1 SSHAT, CDR2 FNYEAQ (reference sequence). The length of the CDR3 is 15 residues. In nucleotides, the CDR3 is TGTGCCAGCAGCTTAGGGGGACTGAGCACCGGGGAGCTGTTTTTT. Residues: CASSLGGLSTGELFF.

This clone occurred a few times. The V call is TRBV7-9, the J call TRBJ2-4, with D tentatively TRBD2 (6 bases). From germline, CDR1 is SEHNR and CDR2 FQNEAQ (reference sequence). The CDR3 spans 13 residues. V was trimmed by 1 base and J by 6 bases, leaving 7 bases between them. In nucleotides, the CDR3 is TGTGCCAGCAGCTTAGACGGGGGAAACATTCAGTACTTC. Protein: CASSLDGGNIQYF.

The rearrangement joins TRBV28 to TRBJ2-7, with 8 positions matching TRBD1. V shed 5 bases and J 3 bases; nucleotides not matched to a gene: 9. The CDR3 loop spans 15 amino acids. Germline values: CDR1 MDHEN, CDR2 SYDVKM. The CDR3 here is CASSGTGSLLYEQYF. The DNA of the CDR3 is TGTGCCAGCAGTGGGACAGGCTCGTTGCTCTACGAGCAGTACTTC.

V is TRBV25-1 and J is TRBJ2-3; 9 bases line up with TRBD2. J was trimmed by 2 bases and V by 6 bases; bases with no gene match: 3. The CDR3 covers 14 residues. Germline V gives CDR1 MGHDK, CDR2 SYGVNS. CDR3 sequence: CASSLAGSTDTQYF. For the CDR3, the DNA is TGTGCCAGCAGCCTAGCGGGATCCACAGATACGCAGTATTTT. The whole variable domain, remainder taken from reference TRBV25-1 and TRBJ2-3, is EADIYQTPRYLVIGTGKKITLECSQTMGHDKMYWYQQDPGMELHLIHYSYGVNSTEKGDLSSESTVSRIRTEHFPLTLESARPSHTSQYLCASSLAGSTDTQYFGPGTRLTVL.

This chain links TRBV9 with TRBJ2-1; 9 bases fit TRBD1. The CDR3 covers 15 residues. Trimming cost V 4 bases and J 8 bases; bases outside gene matches: 10. CDR1 and CDR2 (germline): SGDLS, YYNGEE. CDR3 coding DNA: TGTGCCAGCAGCTCTGCCGGGACAGGGTTGGATGAGCAGTTCTTC. Its translation is CASSSAGTGLDEQFF.

Written as DNA, the CDR3 is TGTGCCAGCCGGACAGACAACACCGGGGAGCTGTTTTTT. This translates into CASRTDNTGELFF. The chain joins TRBV7-7 to TRBJ2-2; D perhaps matches TRBD1 (6 bases). Trimming took off 8 bases at V and 2 bases at J, with 9 bases between the two ends. CDR3 length equals 13 residues. Germline V gene sequence: CDR1 SSHAT, CDR2 FNYEAQ (reference sequence).